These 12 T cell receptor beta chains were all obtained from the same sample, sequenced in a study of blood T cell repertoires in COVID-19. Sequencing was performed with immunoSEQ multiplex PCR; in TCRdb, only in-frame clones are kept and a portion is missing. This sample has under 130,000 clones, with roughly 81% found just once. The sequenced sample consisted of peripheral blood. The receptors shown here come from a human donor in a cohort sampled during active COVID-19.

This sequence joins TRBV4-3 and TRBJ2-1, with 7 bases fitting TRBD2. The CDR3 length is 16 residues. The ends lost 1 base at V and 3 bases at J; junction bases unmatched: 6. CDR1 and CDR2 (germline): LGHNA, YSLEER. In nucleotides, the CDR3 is TGCGCCAGCAGCCAAGGTACCGGGGGGATCTACAATGAGCAGTTCTTC. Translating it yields CASSQGTGGIYNEQFF.

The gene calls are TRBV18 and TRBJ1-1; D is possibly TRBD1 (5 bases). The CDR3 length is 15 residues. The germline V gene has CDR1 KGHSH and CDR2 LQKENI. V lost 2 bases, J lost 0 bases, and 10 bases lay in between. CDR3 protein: CASSPGARVNTEAFF. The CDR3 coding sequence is TGTGCCAGCTCACCAGGTGCCAGGGTGAACACTGAAGCTTTCTTT.

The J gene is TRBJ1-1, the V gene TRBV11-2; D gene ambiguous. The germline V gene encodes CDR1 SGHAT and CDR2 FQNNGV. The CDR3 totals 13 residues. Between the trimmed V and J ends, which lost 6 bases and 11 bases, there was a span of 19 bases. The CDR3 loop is CASSPNGLGKAFF. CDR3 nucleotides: TGTGCCAGCAGTCCAAACGGTCTCGGGAAGGCTTTCTTT.

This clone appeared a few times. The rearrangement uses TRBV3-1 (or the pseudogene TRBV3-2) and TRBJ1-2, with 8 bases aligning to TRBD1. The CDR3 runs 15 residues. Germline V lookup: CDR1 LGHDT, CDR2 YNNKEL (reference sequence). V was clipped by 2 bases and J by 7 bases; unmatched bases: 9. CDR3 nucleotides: TGTGCCAGCAGCCAACAGGGGGCCCCCAAGGCTGGCTACACCTTC. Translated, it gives CASSQQGAPKAGYTF.

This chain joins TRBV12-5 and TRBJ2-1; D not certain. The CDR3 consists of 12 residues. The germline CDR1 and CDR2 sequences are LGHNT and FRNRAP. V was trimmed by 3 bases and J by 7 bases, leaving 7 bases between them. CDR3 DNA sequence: TGTGCTAGTGGTTTAGCGTCGAATGAGCAGTTCTTC. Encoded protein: CASGLASNEQFF.

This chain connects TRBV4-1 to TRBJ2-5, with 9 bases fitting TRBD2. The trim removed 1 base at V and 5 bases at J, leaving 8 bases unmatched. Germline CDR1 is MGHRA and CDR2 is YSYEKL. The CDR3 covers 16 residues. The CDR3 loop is CASSQGGGAIGETQYF. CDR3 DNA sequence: TGCGCCAGCAGCCAAGGCGGGGGGGCGATAGGGGAGACCCAGTACTTC.

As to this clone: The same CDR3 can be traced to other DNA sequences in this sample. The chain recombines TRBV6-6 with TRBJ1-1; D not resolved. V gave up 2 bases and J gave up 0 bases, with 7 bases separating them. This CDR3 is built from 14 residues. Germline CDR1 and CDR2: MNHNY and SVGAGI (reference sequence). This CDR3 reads CASSYPEMNTEAFF. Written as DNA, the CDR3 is TGTGCCAGCAGTTACCCCGAGATGAACACTGAAGCTTTCTTT.

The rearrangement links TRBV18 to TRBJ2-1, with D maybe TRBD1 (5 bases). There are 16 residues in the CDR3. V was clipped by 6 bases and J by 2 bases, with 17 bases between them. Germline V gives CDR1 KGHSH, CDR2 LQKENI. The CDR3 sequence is CASSEFGAGTYNEQFF. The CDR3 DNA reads TGTGCCAGCTCGGAATTTGGGGCAGGGACCTACAATGAGCAGTTCTTC.

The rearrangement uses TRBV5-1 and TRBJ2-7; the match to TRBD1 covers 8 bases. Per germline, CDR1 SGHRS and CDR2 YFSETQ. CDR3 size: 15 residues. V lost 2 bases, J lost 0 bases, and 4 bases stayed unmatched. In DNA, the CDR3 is TGCGCCAGCAGCTTTGGACAGGGCGGCTCCTACGAGCAGTACTTC. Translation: CASSFGQGGSYEQYF.

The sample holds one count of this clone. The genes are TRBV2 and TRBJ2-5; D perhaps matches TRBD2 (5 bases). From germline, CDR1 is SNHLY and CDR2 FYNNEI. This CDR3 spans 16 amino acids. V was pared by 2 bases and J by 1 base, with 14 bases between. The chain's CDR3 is CASSEYGLASQETQYF. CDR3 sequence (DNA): TGTGCCAGCAGTGAATATGGGCTAGCATCCCAAGAGACCCAGTACTTC.

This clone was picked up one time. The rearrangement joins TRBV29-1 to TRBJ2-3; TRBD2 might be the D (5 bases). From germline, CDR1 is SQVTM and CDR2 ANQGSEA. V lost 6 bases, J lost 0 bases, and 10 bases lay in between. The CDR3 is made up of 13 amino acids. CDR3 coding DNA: TGCAGCGTAGGACTTTATAGCACAGATACGCAGTATTTT. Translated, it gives CSVGLYSTDTQYF.

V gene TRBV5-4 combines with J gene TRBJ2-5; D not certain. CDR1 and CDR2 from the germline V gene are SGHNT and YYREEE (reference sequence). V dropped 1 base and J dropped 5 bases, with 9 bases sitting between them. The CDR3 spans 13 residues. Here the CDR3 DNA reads TGTGCCAGCAGCTTGAATCCTTCGGAGACCCAGTACTTC. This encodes CASSLNPSETQYF.